The clone carrying this T cell receptor beta chain is medium-sized (0.01 to 0.1%). Its specificity is unknown. Germline and genes: mouse. The DNA ends 1 residue before the CDR3 does, and the rest of the CDR3 is filled in from the germline J gene. Profiling relied on immunoSEQ multiplex PCR, and the TCRdb table lists in-frame clones only, not all of them. Among 4,400 or so clones listed, more than 45% were seen once. The germline V gene has CDR1 GKSSPN and CDR2 SITVG. Losses at the gene ends were 1 base for V and 4 bases for J; bases not matched to a gene: 4. This CDR3 contains 14 residues. Time point reported: mouse harvest day 14 after allogeneic transplant. Mouse grafts combined 10^7 T-cell-depleted bone marrow cells with 10^6 splenic CD5+ T cells. B6 (H2b) cells into BALB/c (H2d) mice; tissues taken at day 7 or 14. The source of the sample is a study of tissue T cells after allogeneic stem cell transplantation.

Study-level results: Motif-based clustering found tissue-specific repertoire signatures shared across patients, though few clones were shared.

V usage is TRBV31 and J usage is TRBJ1-2; 9 bases agree with TRBD1. The receptor comes from a female BALB/c mouse given C57BL/6 T cells with graft-versus-host disease after an allogeneic hematopoietic cell transplant. The specimen sequenced was lymph node tissue. CDR3 DNA (partial): TGTGCCTGGAGTCGACAGGGGGTAGCCTCCGACTACACC. This codes for CAWSRQGVASDYT. The full-length CDR3 reads as CAWSRQGVASDYTF.